This TCR beta chain was found in a study of blood T cells in healthy people across ages (dated by TCRdb to the mid-2010s). For the study in its entirety: In model experiments, template switching captured roughly one uniquely barcoded TCR beta cDNA molecule for every two T cells. Donors of different ages were randomly distributed across sequencing lanes to avoid experimental bias. Four age groups were formed from the donors: young (average approximately 16 years), middle-aged (less than 40), aged (under 70) and long-lived (approximately 80). Using the same blood draw, the study looked at two additional independent replicas of 1 million unique cDNA reads for two donors, one aged 18 to 30 and the other aged 80 or older. Age-related changes in TCR beta repertoire diversity were measured in the study by deep sequencing normalized with unique cDNA molecular identifiers.

The library relied on 5' RACE. Sequencer: Illumina HiSeq 2500. A second PCR of about 7 to 12 cycles was run with a J-beta primer mix and a sample-barcoded 5' primer. A unique molecular identifier was introduced onto each TCR beta cDNA molecule by a template-switch 5' adaptor carrying 12 random nucleotides. Each sample yielded at least 2.5 million CDR3-containing paired-end reads. First-strand cDNA synthesis was performed from all RNA using the Mint cDNA synthesis kit, with priming by a TRBC-specific oligonucleotide. After uracil-DNA glycosylase treatment, a first 18-cycle PCR used universal primers M1SS and BC2_uni_R on all cDNA. The authors processed their data as follows. Normalization of each sample was performed by random selection of 1 million high-quality reads, each carrying a distinct molecular identifier. Reads sharing molecular identifiers were discarded rather than binned into consensus sequences. CDR3 identification, clonotype clustering and error correction used MiTCR with a Q25 quality threshold and the strictest error-elimination algorithm. A nonparametric unseen species model with Euler transformation was used to estimate a lower bound on total TCR beta diversity. TCRdb redid the processing of the public reads, applying fastp at Q25 and MiXCR, and retained in-frame beta chains. Every entry covers one CDR3 protein and lists the most common genes and DNA from its rows. The V and J calls and clone size come from TCRdb's table, not from the authors' own analysis. The sample profile shows 600,000 to 850,000 distinct CDR3 sequences; 35% to 45% of them were found once. The top ten constitute 20% of the sample.

Systemically healthy Caucasian individuals from Russia, 39 in total and aged about 6 to 95 years, were included as donors. Each donor gave about 9.7 milliliters of peripheral blood, drawn into EDTA-treated Vacutainer tubes. Ficoll-Paque density-gradient centrifugation was used to isolate PBMCs, with at least 6 million per sample. Total RNA was extracted from PBMCs with Trizol reagent, with at least 5 micrograms obtained per sample. For every donor, an aliquot of PBMCs went through flow cytometry to measure the percentages of naive CD45RAhigh/CD27high T cells. A remark on this clonotype: Its antigen target is currently unknown. One base away there is no much larger clone; base qualities are not given.

Summary of the overall study and its limitations: Conclusive comparison of naive and antigen-experienced compartments was prevented by the profiling of bulk unsorted PBMCs. Compared with the aged group, the long-lived group had more naive CD4+ T cells, fewer expanded clones and increased TCR diversity, a pattern suggesting age selection. The percentage of naive T cells measured by flow cytometry correlated strongly with observed TCR beta diversity. Estimates of total diversity based on one million sequenced T cells were regarded as lower bounds and as underestimates. Observed TCR beta diversity per million T cells fell roughly linearly with age, and a significant reduction was already apparent by age around 40. Donor CMV infection status was unknown, potentially confounding age-related changes in expanded clonotypes.

Sequences were obtained from blood. This sequence originates from a woman aged 60-70 years in good health.

The encoded CDR3 is CASSEERTVNYEQYF. Here is the DNA: TGTGCCAGCAGTGAAGAAAGGACAGTCAACTACGAGCAGTACTTC. The chain is encoded by TRBV6-1 joined to TRBJ2-7; D gene: possibly TRBD1, on 6 matching bases. At the junction V is shortened by 1 base and J by 3 bases, with 13 bases in between. From the cysteine up to the phenylalanine, the CDR3 has a length of 15 residues. CDR3 DNA is the only sequence kept; it has 45 bases, read in frame from the first base. CDR1 and CDR2 are read off the germline V gene as MNHNS and SASEGT.